This TCR beta chain stems from a study of T cells after yellow fever vaccination. About the study: Fractions low in cell number were prepared with SMART-Seq v4 Ultra Low Input.

This clonotype was counted at least ten times. The antigen remains undetermined. One entry per CDR3 protein, called by TCRdb with MiXCR from the 5' RACE reads. The sample carries about 320,000 distinct CDR3 sequences, over 3.5% recorded once. J was trimmed by 2 bases and V by 2 bases; bases with no gene match: 3. Per the germline V gene, CDR1 is SGHRS and CDR2 is YFSETQ. CDR3 length: 14 amino acids. Study results and caveats: Boosting was followed by the reappearance of most primary-vaccination clones (approximately 95% CD4, under 90% CD8).

This material consisted of PBMCs, taken 15 days after the yellow fever booster vaccination. The receptor was derived from a man aged 18 to 29 who received the YFV17D yellow fever vaccine. The V call is TRBV5-1, the J call TRBJ2-5, with 7 bases lining up with TRBD2. The chain's CDR3 is CASSFAGVQETQYF. CDR3 coding DNA: TGCGCCAGCAGCTTCGCGGGGGTGCAAGAGACCCAGTACTTC.